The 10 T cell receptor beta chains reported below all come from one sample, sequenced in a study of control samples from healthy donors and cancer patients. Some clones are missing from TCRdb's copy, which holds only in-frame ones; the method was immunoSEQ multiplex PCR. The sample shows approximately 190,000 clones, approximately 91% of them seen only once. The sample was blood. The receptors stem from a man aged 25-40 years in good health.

The CDR3 sequence is CACSRSTDTQYF. DNA of the CDR3: TGTGCCTGTTCTCGGAGCACAGATACGCAGTATTTT. The genes are TRBV30 and TRBJ2-3; unclear D gene. Per germline, CDR1 GTSNPN and CDR2 SVGIG (reference sequence). This CDR3 is 12 amino acids long. The V gene lost 6 bases and the J gene lost 0 bases, with 7 bases spanning the gap. Using reference TRBV30 and TRBJ2-3 for the parts outside the CDR3, the full variable domain is SQTIHQWPATLVQPVGSPLSLECTVEGTSNPNLYWYRQAAGRGLQLLFYSVGIGQISSEVPQNLSASRPQDRQFILSSKKLLLSDSGFYLCACSRSTDTQYFGPGTRLTVL.

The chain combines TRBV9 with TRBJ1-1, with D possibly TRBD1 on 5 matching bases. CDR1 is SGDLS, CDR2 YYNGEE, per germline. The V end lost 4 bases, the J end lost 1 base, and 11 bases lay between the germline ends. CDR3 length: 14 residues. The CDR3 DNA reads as TGTGCCAGCAGCATACAGGTTTCGAACACTGAAGCTTTCTTT. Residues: CASSIQVSNTEAFF.

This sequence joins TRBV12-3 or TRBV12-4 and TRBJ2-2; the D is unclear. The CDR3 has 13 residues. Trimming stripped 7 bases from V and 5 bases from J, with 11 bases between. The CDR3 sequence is CASNGMGTGELFF. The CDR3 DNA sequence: TGTGCCAGCAACGGCATGGGAACCGGGGAGCTGTTTTTT.

CDR3 bases: TGTGCCAGCAGTGAAAACACCCCGGGCGGGGAAAATTCACCCCTCCACTTT. Residues: CASSENTPGGENSPLHF. The V gene is TRBV25-1, the J gene TRBJ1-6; D uncertain. Germline V gene lookup returns CDR1 MGHDK and CDR2 SYGVNS. Trimming removed 2 bases from V and 7 bases from J, with 18 bases in between. The CDR3 has 17 amino acids.

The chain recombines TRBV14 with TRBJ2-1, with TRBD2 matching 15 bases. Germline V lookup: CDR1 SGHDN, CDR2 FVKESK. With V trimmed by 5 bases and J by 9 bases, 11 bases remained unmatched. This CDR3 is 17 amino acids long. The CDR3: CASSSRQGLAGGGEQFF. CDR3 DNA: TGTGCCAGCAGCTCGCGTCAGGGACTAGCGGGGGGTGGTGAGCAGTTCTTC.

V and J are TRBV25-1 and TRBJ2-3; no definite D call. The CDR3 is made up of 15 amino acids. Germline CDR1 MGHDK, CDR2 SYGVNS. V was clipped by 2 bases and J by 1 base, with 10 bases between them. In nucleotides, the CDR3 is TGTGCCAGCAGTGAAGATCATTTTCGCACAGATACGCAGTATTTT. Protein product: CASSEDHFRTDTQYF.

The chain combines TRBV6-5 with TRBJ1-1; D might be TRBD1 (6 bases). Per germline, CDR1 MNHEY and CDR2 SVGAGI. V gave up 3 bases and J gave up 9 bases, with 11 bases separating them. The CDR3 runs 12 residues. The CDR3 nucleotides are TGTGCCAGCAGTTATAGGGGGAGTAAAGCTTTCTTT. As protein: CASSYRGSKAFF.

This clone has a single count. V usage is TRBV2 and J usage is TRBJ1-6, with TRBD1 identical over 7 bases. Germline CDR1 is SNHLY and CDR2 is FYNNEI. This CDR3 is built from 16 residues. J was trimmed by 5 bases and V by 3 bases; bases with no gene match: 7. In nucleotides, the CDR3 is TGTGCCAGCAGTGAGATCCCGGGACAGAATAATTCACCCCTCCACTTT. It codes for CASSEIPGQNNSPLHF.

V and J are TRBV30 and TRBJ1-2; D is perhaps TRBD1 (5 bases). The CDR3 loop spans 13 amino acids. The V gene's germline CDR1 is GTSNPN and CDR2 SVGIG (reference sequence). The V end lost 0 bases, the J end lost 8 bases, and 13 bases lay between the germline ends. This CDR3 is CAWSVFGTEGYTF. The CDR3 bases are TGTGCCTGGAGTGTATTCGGGACGGAGGGCTACACCTTC.

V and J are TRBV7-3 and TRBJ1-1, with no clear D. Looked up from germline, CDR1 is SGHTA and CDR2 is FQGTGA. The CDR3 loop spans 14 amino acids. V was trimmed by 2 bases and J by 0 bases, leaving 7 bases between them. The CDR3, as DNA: TGTGCCAGCAGCTTATCTTCGGTGAACACTGAAGCTTTCTTT. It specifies CASSLSSVNTEAFF.